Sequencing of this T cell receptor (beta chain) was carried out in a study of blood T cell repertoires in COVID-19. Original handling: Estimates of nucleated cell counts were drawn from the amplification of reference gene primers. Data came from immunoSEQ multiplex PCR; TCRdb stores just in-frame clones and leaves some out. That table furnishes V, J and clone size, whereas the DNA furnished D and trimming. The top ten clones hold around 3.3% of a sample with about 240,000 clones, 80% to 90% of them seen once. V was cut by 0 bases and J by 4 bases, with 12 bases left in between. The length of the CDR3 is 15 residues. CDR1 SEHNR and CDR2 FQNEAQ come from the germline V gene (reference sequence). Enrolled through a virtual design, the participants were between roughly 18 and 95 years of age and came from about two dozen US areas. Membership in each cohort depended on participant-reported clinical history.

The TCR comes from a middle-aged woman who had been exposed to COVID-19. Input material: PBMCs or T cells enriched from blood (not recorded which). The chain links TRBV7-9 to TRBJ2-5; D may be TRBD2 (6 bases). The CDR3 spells CASSLAQAEGETQYF. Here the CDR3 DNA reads TGTGCCAGCAGCTTAGCGCAGGCGGAGGGAGAGACCCAGTACTTC.